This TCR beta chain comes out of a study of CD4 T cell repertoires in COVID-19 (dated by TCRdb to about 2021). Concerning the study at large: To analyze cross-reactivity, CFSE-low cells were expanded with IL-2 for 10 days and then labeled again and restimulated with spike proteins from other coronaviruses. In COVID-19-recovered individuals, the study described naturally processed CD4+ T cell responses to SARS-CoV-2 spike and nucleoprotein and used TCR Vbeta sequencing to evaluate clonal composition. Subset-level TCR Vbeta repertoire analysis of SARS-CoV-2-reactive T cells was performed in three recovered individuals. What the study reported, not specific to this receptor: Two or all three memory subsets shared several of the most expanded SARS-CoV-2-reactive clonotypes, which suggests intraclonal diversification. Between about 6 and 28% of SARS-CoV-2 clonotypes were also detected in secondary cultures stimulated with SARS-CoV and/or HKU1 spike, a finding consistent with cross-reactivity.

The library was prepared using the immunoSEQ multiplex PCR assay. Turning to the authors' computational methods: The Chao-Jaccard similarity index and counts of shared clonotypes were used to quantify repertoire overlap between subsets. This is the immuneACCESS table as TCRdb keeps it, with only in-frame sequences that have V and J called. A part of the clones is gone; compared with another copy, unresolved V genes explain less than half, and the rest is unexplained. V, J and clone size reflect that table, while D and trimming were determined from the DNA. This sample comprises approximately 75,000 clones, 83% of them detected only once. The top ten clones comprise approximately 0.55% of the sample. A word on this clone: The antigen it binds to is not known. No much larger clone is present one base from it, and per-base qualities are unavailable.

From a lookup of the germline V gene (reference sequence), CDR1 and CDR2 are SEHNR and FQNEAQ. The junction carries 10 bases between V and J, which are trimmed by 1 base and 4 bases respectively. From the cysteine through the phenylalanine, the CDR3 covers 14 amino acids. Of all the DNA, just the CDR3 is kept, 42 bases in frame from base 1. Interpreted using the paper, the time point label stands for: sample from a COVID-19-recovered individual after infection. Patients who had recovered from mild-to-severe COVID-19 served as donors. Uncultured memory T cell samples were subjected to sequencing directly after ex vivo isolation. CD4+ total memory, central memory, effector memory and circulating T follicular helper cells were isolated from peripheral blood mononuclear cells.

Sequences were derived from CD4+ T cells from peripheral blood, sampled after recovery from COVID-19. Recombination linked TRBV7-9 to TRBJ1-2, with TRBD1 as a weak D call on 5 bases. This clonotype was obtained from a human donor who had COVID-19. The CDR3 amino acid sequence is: CASSLVAGSYGYTF. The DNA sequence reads TGTGCCAGCAGCTTAGTCGCAGGGTCCTATGGCTACACCTTC. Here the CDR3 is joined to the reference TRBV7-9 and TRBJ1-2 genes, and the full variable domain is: DTGVSQNPRHKITKRGQNVTFRCDPISEHNRLYWYRQTLGQGPEFLTYFQNEAQLEKSRLLSDRFSAERPKGSFSTLEIQRTEQGDSAMYLCASSLVAGSYGYTFGSGTRLTVV.